This T cell receptor (beta chain) is from a study of technical replicates of blood from a handful of donors. The method was immunoSEQ multiplex PCR; TCRdb's version includes in-frame clones alone and lacks a portion of them. The sample contains about 68,000 clones, 95% to 98% of which appear only once. V gave up 7 bases and J gave up 5 bases; unmatched junction bases: 10. This CDR3 has 14 amino acids. Germline loops: CDR1 SGHNT, CDR2 YENEEA. The TCR comes from a human donor in good health. Sample: T cells isolated from PBMCs. The chain uses TRBV11-3 and TRBJ1-1; TRBD1 agrees at 7 bases. CDR3 sequence: CASTPYTGDTEAFF. The CDR3 nucleotides read TGTGCCAGCACCCCCTACACAGGGGATACTGAAGCTTTCTTT.